Listed here are 8 T cell receptor beta chains from one sample, sequenced in a study of OX40 agonist ivuxolimab in advanced cancers. The table came from immunoSEQ multiplex PCR; TCRdb's copy has only in-frame clones and leaves some out. The sample has 60,000 to 80,000 clones, 70% to 85% seen once. The sequencing here drew on CD4+ or CD8+ T cells sorted from blood, taken in a trial of the OX40 agonist ivuxolimab. The source of these receptors is an adult with an advanced solid tumor such as melanoma, head and neck, liver or kidney cancer.

The J gene is TRBJ1-2, the V gene TRBV15, with D uncertain. CDR3 length: 13 residues. Germline CDR1 is LNHNV and CDR2 is YYDKDF (reference sequence). The germline V and J ends were trimmed by 6 bases and 6 bases, with 14 bases remaining between them. The CDR3 region has the DNA TGTGCCACCAGGGCAGCTACTTGGGATGGCTACACCTTC. Translation: CATRAATWDGYTF. Supplemented by reference TRBV15 and TRBJ1-2, the full variable domain reads DAMVIQNPRYQVTQFGKPVTLSCSQTLNHNVMYWYQQKSSQAPKLLFHYYDKDFNNEADTPDNFQSRRPNTSFCFLDIRSPGLGDTAMYLCATRAATWDGYTFGSGTRLTVV.

The chain employs TRBV7-9 and TRBJ2-1; D ambiguous. Trimming took 0 bases from V and 2 from J, leaving 8 bases between them. Germline loops: CDR1 SEHNR, CDR2 FQNEAQ (reference sequence). The CDR3 is 15 amino acids. The CDR3 sequence: CASSLAGDAYNEQFF. DNA for the CDR3: TGTGCCAGCAGCTTAGCTGGGGATGCCTACAATGAGCAGTTCTTC.

This clone turned up a few times. This chain joins TRBV5-4 and TRBJ2-3; TRBD2 agrees at 7 bases. Germline V gene data show CDR1 as SGHNT and CDR2 as YYREEE (reference sequence). With V trimmed by 4 bases and J by 4 bases, 12 bases remained unmatched. This CDR3 region has 16 residues. The CDR3, as DNA: TGTGCCAGCAGCGCGTTAGCGGGCGATCCCCCAGATACGCAGTATTTT. Protein: CASSALAGDPPDTQYF.

This clone was counted a few times. The J gene is TRBJ1-2, the V gene TRBV2; D call uncertain. Germline V gene sequence: CDR1 SNHLY, CDR2 FYNNEI. This CDR3 has 10 amino acids. Trimming pared 2 bases from V and 9 bases from J, leaving 4 bases between. CDR3 nucleotide sequence: TGTGCCAGCAGTGAAAGGAGCTACACCTTC. Its translation is CASSERSYTF.

The rearrangement links TRBV7-2 to TRBJ1-6, with TRBD1 as a possible D gene (5 bases). V was clipped by 2 bases and J by 6 bases, with 8 bases between them. Germline lookup yields CDR1 SGHTA and CDR2 FQGNSA. CDR3 length: 14 residues. The chain's CDR3 is CASSLLGRNSPLHF. CDR3 nucleotide sequence: TGTGCCAGCAGCTTACTGGGACGTAATTCACCCCTCCACTTT.

The chain is built from TRBV6-5 and TRBJ2-1; D possibly corresponds to TRBD1 (7 bases). Trimming left V 9 bases short and J 9 bases short, with 21 bases between. The CDR3 runs to 14 residues. Germline-derived CDR1 and CDR2 are MNHEY and SVGAGI. This CDR3 is CASTTSGGYREQFF. Here the CDR3 DNA reads TGTGCCAGTACTACGTCAGGGGGGTACCGTGAGCAGTTCTTC.

This chain uses TRBV9 with TRBJ2-5; weak D call: TRBD2 (7 bases). The assigned J gene may be wrong: the sequence end matches TRBJ2-7 better. Germline V gene sequence: CDR1 SGDLS, CDR2 YYNGEE. CDR3 length equals 14 residues. The CDR3 is CASSPVGGPYEQYF. As DNA, the CDR3 is TGTGCCAGCAGCCCGGTGGGGGGGCCCTACGAGCAGTACTTC.

The sample holds a few counts of this clone. The rearrangement links TRBV6-5 to TRBJ2-5, with D maybe TRBD2 (5 bases). Trimming shortened V by 0 bases and J by 4 bases, and 15 bases separated the two germline ends. Germline V gene data show CDR1 as MNHEY and CDR2 as SVGAGI. The CDR3 loop spans 16 amino acids. The CDR3 nucleotides read TGTGCCAGCAGTTACTCGGAGACACAGAGGGCAGAGACCCAGTACTTC. It specifies CASSYSETQRAETQYF.